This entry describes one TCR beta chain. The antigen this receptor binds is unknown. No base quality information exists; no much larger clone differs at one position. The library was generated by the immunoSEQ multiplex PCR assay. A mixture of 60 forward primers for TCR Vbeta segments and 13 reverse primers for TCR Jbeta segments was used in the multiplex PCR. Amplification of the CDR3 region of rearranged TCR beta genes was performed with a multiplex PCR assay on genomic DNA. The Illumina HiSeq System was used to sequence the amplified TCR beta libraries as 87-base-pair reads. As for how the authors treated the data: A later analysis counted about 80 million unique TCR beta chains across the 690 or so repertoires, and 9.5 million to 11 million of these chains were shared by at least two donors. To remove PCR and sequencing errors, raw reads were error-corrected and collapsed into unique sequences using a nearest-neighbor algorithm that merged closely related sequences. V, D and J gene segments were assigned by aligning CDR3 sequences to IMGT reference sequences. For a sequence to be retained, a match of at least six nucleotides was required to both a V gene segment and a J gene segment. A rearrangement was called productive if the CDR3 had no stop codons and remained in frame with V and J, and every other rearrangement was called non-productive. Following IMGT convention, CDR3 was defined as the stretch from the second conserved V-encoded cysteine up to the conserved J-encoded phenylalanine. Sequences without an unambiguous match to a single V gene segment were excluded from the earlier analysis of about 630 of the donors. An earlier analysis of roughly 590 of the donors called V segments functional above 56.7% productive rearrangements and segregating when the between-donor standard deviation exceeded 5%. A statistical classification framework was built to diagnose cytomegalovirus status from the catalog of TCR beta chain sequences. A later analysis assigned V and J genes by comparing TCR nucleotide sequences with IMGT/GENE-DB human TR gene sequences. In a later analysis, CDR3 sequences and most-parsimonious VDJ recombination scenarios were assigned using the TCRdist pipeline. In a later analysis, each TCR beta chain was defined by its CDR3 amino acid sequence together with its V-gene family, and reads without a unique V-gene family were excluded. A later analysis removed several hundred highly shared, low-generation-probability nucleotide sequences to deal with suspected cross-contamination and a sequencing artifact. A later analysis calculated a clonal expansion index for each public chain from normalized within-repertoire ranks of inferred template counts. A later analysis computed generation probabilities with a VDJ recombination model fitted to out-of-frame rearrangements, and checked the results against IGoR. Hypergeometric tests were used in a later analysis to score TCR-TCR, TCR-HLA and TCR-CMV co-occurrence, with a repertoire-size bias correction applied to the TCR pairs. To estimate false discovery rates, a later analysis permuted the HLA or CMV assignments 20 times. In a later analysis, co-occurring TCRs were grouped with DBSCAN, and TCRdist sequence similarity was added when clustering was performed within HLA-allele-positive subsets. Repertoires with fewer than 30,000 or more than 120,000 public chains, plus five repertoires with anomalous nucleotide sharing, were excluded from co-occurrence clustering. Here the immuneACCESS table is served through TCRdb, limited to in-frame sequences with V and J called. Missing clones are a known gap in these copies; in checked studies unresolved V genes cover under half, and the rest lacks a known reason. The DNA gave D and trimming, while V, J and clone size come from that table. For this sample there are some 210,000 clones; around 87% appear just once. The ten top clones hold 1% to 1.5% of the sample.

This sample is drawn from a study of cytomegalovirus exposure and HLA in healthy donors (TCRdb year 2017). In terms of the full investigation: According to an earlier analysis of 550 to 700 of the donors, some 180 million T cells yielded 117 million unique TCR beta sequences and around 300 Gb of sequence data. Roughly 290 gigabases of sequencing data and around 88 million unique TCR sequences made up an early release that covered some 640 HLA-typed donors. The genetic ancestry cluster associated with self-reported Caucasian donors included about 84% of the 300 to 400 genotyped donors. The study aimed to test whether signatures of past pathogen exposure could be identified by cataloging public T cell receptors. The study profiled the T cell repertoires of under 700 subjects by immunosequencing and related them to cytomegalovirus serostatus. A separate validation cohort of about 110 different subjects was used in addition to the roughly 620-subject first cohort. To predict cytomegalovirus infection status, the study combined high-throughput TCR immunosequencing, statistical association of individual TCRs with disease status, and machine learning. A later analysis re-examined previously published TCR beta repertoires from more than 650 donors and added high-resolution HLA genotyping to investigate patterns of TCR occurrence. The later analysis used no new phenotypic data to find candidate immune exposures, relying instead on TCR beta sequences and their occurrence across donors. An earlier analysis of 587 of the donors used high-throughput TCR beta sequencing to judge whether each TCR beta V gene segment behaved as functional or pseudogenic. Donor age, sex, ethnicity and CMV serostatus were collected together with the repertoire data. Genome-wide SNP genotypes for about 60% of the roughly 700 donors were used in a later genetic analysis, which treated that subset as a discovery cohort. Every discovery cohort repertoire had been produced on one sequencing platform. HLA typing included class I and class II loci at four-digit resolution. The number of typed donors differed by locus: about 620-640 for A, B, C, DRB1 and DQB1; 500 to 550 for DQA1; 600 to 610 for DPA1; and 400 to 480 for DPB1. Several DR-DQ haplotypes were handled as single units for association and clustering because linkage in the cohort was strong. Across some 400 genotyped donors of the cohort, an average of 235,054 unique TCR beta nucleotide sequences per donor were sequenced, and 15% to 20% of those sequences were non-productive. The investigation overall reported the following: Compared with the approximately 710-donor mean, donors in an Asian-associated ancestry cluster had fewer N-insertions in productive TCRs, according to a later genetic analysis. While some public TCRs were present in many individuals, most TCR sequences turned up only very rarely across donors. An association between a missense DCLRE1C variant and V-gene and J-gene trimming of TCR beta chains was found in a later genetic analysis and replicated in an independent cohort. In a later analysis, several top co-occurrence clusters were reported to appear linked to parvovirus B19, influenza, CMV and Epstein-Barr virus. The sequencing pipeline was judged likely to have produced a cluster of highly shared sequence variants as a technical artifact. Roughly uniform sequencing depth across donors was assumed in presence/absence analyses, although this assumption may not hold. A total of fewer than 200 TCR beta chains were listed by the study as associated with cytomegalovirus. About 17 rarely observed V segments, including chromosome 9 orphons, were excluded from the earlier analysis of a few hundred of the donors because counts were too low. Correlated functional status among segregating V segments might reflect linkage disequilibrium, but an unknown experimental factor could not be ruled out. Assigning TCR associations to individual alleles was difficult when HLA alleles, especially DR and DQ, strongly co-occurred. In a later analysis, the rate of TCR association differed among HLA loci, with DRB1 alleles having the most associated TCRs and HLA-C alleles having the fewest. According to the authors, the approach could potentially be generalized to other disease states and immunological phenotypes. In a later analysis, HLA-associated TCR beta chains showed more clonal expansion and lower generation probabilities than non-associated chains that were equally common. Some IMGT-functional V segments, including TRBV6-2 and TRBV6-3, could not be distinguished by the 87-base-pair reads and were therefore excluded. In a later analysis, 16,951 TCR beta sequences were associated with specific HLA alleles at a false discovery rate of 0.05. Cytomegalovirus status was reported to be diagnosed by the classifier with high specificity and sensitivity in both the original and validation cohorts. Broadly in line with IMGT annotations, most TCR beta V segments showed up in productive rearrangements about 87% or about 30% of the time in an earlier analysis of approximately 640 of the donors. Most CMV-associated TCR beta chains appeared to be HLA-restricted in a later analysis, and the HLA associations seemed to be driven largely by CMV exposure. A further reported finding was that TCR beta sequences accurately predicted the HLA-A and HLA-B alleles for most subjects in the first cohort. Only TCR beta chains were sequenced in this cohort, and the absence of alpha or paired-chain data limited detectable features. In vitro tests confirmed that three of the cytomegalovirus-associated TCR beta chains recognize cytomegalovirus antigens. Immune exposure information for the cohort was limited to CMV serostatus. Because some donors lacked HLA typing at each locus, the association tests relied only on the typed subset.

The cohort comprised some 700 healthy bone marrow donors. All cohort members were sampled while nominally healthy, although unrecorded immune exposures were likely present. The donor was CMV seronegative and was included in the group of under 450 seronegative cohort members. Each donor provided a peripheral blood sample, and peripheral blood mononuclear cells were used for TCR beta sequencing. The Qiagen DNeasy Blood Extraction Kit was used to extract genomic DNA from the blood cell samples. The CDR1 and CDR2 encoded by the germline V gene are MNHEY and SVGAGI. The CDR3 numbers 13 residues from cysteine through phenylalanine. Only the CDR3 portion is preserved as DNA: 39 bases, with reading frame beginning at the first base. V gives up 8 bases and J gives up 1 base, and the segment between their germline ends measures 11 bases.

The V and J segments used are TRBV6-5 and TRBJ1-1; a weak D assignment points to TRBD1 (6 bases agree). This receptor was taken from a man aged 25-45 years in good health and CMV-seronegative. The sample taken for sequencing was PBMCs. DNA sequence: TGTGCCAGCGCTGGACAGCGGAACACTGAAGCTTTCTTT. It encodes CASAGQRNTEAFF.